One sample yielded the 25 T cell receptor beta chains listed below, sequenced in a study of identical twins. TCRdb re-analysed the 5' RACE reads in MiXCR, keeping a single row per CDR3 protein. The data contain 1.5 million to 2 million distinct CDR3 sequences, more than 30% of them seen just once; the ten biggest clones take up more than 0.25%. Specimen: cord blood. Receptor source: a newborn girl in good health.

This clonotype was found a few times. The chain carries TRBV20-1 and TRBJ1-1; maybe TRBD1 (6 bases). Trimming removed 4 bases at V and 1 base at J, with 10 bases between. This CDR3 spans 13 amino acids. From germline, CDR1 is DFQATT and CDR2 SNEGSKA (reference sequence). This chain's CDR3 is CSAIEQGNTEAFF. In nucleotides, the CDR3 is TGCAGTGCTATCGAACAGGGGAACACTGAAGCTTTCTTT.

The CDR3 nucleotides read TGCAGTGCTACGGGCACAGGGGGGATTGGAACCCACGGTACAGATACGCAGTATTTT. This codes for CSATGTGGIGTHGTDTQYF. The chain recombines TRBV20-1 with TRBJ2-3; 8 nucleotides line up with TRBD1. V shed 4 bases and J 3 bases; nucleotides not matched to a gene: 21. The germline CDR1 and CDR2 sequences are DFQATT and SNEGSKA (reference sequence). There are 19 residues in the CDR3.

This clonotype was observed a handful of times. The rearrangement uses TRBV13 and TRBJ2-7; possible D gene TRBD1, 6 bases. The CDR3 totals 17 residues. CDR1 is PRHDT and CDR2 is FYEKMQ in the germline V gene (reference sequence). Deletions cut 0 bases from V and 0 bases from J, with 15 bases between. DNA of the CDR3: TGTGCCAGCAGCTTAGGGATGGGGCAGGGGAGCTCCTACGAGCAGTACTTC. This translates into CASSLGMGQGSSYEQYF.

This rearrangement joins TRBV19 to TRBJ1-2, with no clear D. Germline V lookup: CDR1 LNHDA, CDR2 SQIVND (reference sequence). The V gene lost 5 bases and the J gene lost 1 base, with 8 bases spanning the gap. The CDR3 runs to 13 residues. CDR3 nucleotide sequence: TGTGCCAGTAGTGCGACCCATAACTATGGCTACACCTTC. This encodes CASSATHNYGYTF.

This clonotype was seen more than once but under ten times. V usage is TRBV18 and J usage is TRBJ2-3; D gene ambiguous. The CDR3 loop spans 14 amino acids. From germline, CDR1 is KGHSH and CDR2 LQKENI. Trimming cost V 2 bases and J 2 bases, with 8 bases left between them. Here the CDR3 DNA reads TGTGCCAGCTCACCAGAGACAAACACAGATACGCAGTATTTT. As protein: CASSPETNTDTQYF.

The V gene is TRBV21-1, the J gene TRBJ1-4; the D call of TRBD1 is as the table states it, not checked on the DNA. TRBV21-1 has pseudogene status. The CDR3 runs to 15 residues. The CDR3 DNA is TGTGCCAGCAGCTTGAACGGACAGCCTAATGAAAAACTGTTTTTT. This sequence encodes CASSLNGQPNEKLFF.

The V gene is TRBV6-2 or TRBV6-3, the J gene TRBJ1-1; D is unclear. Trimming took 2 bases from V and 9 from J, leaving 10 bases between them. Germline CDR1 is MNHEY and CDR2 is SVGEGT. The CDR3 consists of 12 residues. CDR3 in amino acids: CASSYPLRQAFF. The DNA of the CDR3 is TGTGCCAGCAGTTACCCCCTCCGGCAAGCTTTCTTT.

There are many counts of this clonotype. The rearrangement links TRBV20-1 to TRBJ2-3, with D hard to call. The CDR3 loop spans 12 amino acids. CDR1 and CDR2 from the germline V gene are DFQATT and SNEGSKA (reference sequence). Trimming left V 6 bases short and J 4 bases short, with 11 bases between. CDR3 protein: CSATVYPDTQYF. CDR3 nucleotide sequence: TGCAGTGCCACTGTTTACCCAGATACGCAGTATTTT.

As regards this clonotype: With a much larger clone just one base away, this may be a read error. The V gene is TRBV12-3 or TRBV12-4, the J gene TRBJ2-3; D ambiguous. CDR3 size: 12 residues. CDR3 protein: CASSRAGDTRYF. As DNA, the CDR3 is TGTGCCAGCAGCCGCGCAGGCGATACGCGGTATTTT.

The rearrangement uses TRBV3-1 and TRBJ1-2; no reliable D call. CDR1 is LGHDT, CDR2 YNNKEL, per germline (reference sequence). Trimming stripped 0 bases from V and 4 bases from J, with 6 bases between. The CDR3 has 13 residues. The CDR3 region is CASSQENSYGYTF. For the CDR3, the DNA is TGTGCCAGCAGCCAAGAAAACTCCTATGGCTACACCTTC.

There are many counts of this clonotype. The chain joins TRBV20-1 to TRBJ2-7; no clear D gene. The CDR3 spans 13 residues. Germline V lookup: CDR1 DFQATT, CDR2 SNEGSKA (reference sequence). Trimming shortened V by 3 bases and J by 3 bases, and 12 bases separated the two germline ends. The DNA for the CDR3 is TGCAGTGCTAGTCCCCCTAAAGACTACGAGCAGTACTTC. As protein: CSASPPKDYEQYF.

This chain connects TRBV3-1 to TRBJ2-7, with unresolved D. Germline loops: CDR1 LGHDT, CDR2 YNNKEL (reference sequence). There are 14 residues in the CDR3. V shed 2 bases and J shed 2 bases, with 10 bases lying between them. This CDR3 reads CASSQRHSTYEQYF. Written as DNA, the CDR3 is TGTGCCAGCAGCCAACGGCATTCTACCTACGAGCAGTACTTC.

This clonotype was counted between two and nine times. This chain links TRBV2 with TRBJ2-4; TRBD2 aligns across 8 bases. Germline assignment: CDR1 SNHLY and CDR2 FYNNEI. The CDR3 runs to 13 residues. The V segment lost 7 bases and the J segment 9 bases; nucleotides outside the gene matches: 8. CDR3 amino acids: CASITAGVGIQYF. As DNA, the CDR3 is TGTGCCAGCATCACAGCGGGAGTGGGCATTCAGTACTTC.

In its sample, this clonotype was seen many times. The CDR3 DNA is TGTGCCAGCAGCTCATCGACAGGGCGGTATGGCTACACCTTC. Translating gives CASSSSTGRYGYTF. This rearrangement joins TRBV11-2 to TRBJ1-2; TRBD1 matches 7 bases. The CDR3 is 14 residues long. Germline CDR1 reads SGHAT; CDR2 reads FQNNGV. With 4 bases clipped from V and 5 bases from J, the junction kept 7 bases outside the gene matches.

This chain joins TRBV20-1 and TRBJ2-5, with a tentative D call TRBD1 (6 bases). The V gene's germline CDR1 is DFQATT and CDR2 SNEGSKA (reference sequence). Trimming removed 0 bases from V and 11 bases from J, with 22 bases in between. This CDR3 has 15 residues. The CDR3 spells CSARDSAGAYNEQYF. CDR3 DNA: TGCAGTGCTAGAGATTCAGCAGGGGCTTACAATGAGCAGTACTTC.

J is TRBJ1-6 and V is TRBV12-3 or TRBV12-4; D might be TRBD1 (5 bases). This CDR3 spans 14 amino acids. The ends were cut back, 1 base at V and 6 bases at J, with 7 bases in the middle. The CDR3 region is CASSLGGSNSPLHF. Written as DNA, the CDR3 is TGTGCCAGCAGTTTAGGGGGGAGTAATTCACCCCTCCACTTT.

V usage is TRBV6-6 and J usage is TRBJ1-3, with D possibly TRBD1 on 5 matching bases. Germline V CDR1 and CDR2: MNHNY, SVGAGI (reference sequence). The CDR3 runs 17 residues. V dropped 5 bases and J dropped 1 base, with 18 bases sitting between them. The CDR3 sequence is CASSLRGRLPSGNTIYF. CDR3 nucleotides: TGTGCCAGCAGTCTCCGGGGGAGGCTACCGTCTGGAAACACCATATATTTT.

This clonotype was observed a few times. V and J are TRBV5-1 and TRBJ2-5; TRBD1 aligns across 10 bases. J was trimmed by 1 base and V by 5 bases; bases with no gene match: 8. Germline V gene data show CDR1 as SGHRS and CDR2 as YFSETQ. The CDR3 length is 16 residues. The CDR3 region has the DNA TGCGCCAGCAGGTCCGGGACAGGGGTAATCCAAGAGACCCAGTACTTC. This codes for CASRSGTGVIQETQYF.

The chain carries TRBV28 and TRBJ2-3, with TRBD2 matching over 7 bases. V gave up 5 bases and J gave up 2 bases; unmatched junction bases: 7. Per the germline V gene, CDR1 is MDHEN and CDR2 is SYDVKM. This CDR3 has 15 residues. The CDR3 DNA follows: TGTGCCAGCAGTCTTAGACTAGCCCTCACAGATACGCAGTATTTT. Protein product: CASSLRLALTDTQYF. The full variable domain, with the rest looked up from reference TRBV28 and TRBJ2-3, is DVKVTQSSRYLVKRTGEKVFLECVQDMDHENMFWYRQDPGLGLRLIYFSYDVKMKEKGDIPEGYSVSREKKERFSLILESASTNQTSMYLCASSLRLALTDTQYFGPGTRLTVL.

The chain carries TRBV6-5 and TRBJ2-3; 12 nucleotides line up with TRBD2. CDR1 MNHEY and CDR2 SVGAGI come from the germline V gene. Trimming removed 8 bases from V and 4 bases from J; junction bases left unmatched: 4. The CDR3 extends over 14 amino acids. CDR3 sequence: CASGLAGISDTQYF. The DNA of the CDR3 is TGTGCCAGCGGACTAGCGGGAATCTCAGATACGCAGTATTTT.

This clonotype was seen more than once but under ten times. V and J are TRBV20-1 and TRBJ2-3; 7 bases align to TRBD1. The V gene's germline CDR1 is DFQATT and CDR2 SNEGSKA (reference sequence). CDR3 length: 14 residues. Trimming removed 3 bases from V and 6 bases from J; junction bases left unmatched: 9. The CDR3 protein is CSARPGTAKDTQYF. The CDR3 DNA follows: TGCAGTGCTAGGCCCGGGACAGCCAAGGATACGCAGTATTTT.

The chain couples TRBV28 to TRBJ2-7; 14 bases are a match to TRBD2. This CDR3 region has 16 residues. V was clipped by 1 base and J by 10 bases; unmatched bases: 9. CDR1 is MDHEN and CDR2 is SYDVKM in the germline V gene. In nucleotides, the CDR3 is TGTGCCAGCAGTTTATCCCGACTAGCGGGAGGGGGAACCCAGTACTTC. It is translated as CASSLSRLAGGGTQYF.

This clonotype was recorded a few times. The J gene is TRBJ2-1, the V gene TRBV14, with no clear D. The J call may be faulty, since TRBJ2-7 better matches the DNA end. This CDR3 is built from 12 residues. The germline CDR1 and CDR2 sequences are SGHDN and FVKESK. The CDR3 reads CASSHGYNEQYF. CDR3 DNA: TGTGCCAGCAGCCATGGATACAATGAGCAGTACTTC.

The chain couples TRBV6-4 to TRBJ1-1, with unresolved D. Germline V CDR1 and CDR2: MRHNA, SNTAGT. This CDR3 comprises 15 residues. Trimming stripped 5 bases from V and 1 base from J, with 14 bases between. The CDR3 loop is CASSPFEGRNTEAFF. The CDR3, as DNA: TGTGCCAGCAGTCCCTTTGAGGGCCGGAACACTGAAGCTTTCTTT.

The chain has TRBV9 and TRBJ2-5; 11 bases align to TRBD2. This CDR3 comprises 15 residues. After removal of 4 bases from V and 2 bases from J, the junction contained 4 bases not matched to a gene. Germline V gene lookup returns CDR1 SGDLS and CDR2 YYNGEE. DNA for the CDR3: TGTGCCAGCAGCACCAGACTAGCGGGACAAGAGACCCAGTACTTC. It codes for CASSTRLAGQETQYF. Drawing the rest from reference TRBV9 and TRBJ2-5, the complete variable domain is DSGVTQTPKHLITATGQRVTLRCSPRSGDLSVYWYQQSLDQGLQFLIQYYNGEERAKGNILERFSAQQFPDLHSELNLSSLELGDSALYFCASSTRLAGQETQYFGPGTRLLVL.